This T cell receptor (beta chain) was recorded in a study of T-cell memory formation after mild COVID-19. Study as a whole: Clusters were largely donor specific.

TCRdb itself ran the 5' RACE reads through MiXCR, one entry per CDR3 protein. The sample has around 340,000 distinct CDR3 sequences, approximately 14% seen once. Trimming took off 0 bases at V and 4 bases at J, with 13 bases between the two ends. CDR3 length: 14 residues. CDR1 and CDR2 (germline): DFQATT, SNEGSKA (reference sequence). The chain links TRBV20-1 to TRBJ2-7, with D perhaps TRBD1 (6 bases). The sequenced sample consisted of PBMCs or a T cell subset sorted from them (not recorded which). The receptor was derived from a man aged 18 to 29 who had mild COVID-19 (a few samples of this study predate the infection). Cell type and time point are not known. The CDR3 region is CSAREGTSRYEQYF. The DNA of the CDR3 is TGCAGTGCTAGAGAGGGGACATCCAGGTACGAGCAGTACTTC.